A selection of T cell receptor beta chains follows, all from one sample in a study of T cell responses to AZD1222 COVID-19 vaccine. Libraries were prepared by immunoSEQ multiplex PCR; TCRdb keeps only in-frame clonotypes and omits some of them. The sample consists of roughly 110,000 clones, around 88% of them appearing once. The sequenced sample was peripheral blood, obtained 28 days after the second AZD1222 dose. These receptors came from an adult who received the AZD1222 COVID-19 vaccine. The CDR3 runs from the conserved cysteine through the conserved F or W. D genes are given only for firm matches. Not all rows give a size; the values are once, few, many and, for expanded clones, a class.

J: TRBJ2-1
D: .
size: .
V: TRBV5-8
DNA: TGTGCCAGCAGCCCACAATACAATGAGCAGTTCTTC
CDR3: CASSPQYNEQFF

J: TRBJ1-3
D: TRBD1
size: .
V: TRBV2
DNA: TGTGCCAGCCAATCAGGGGGCGCGGGAAACACCATATATTTT
CDR3: CASQSGGAGNTIYF

J: TRBJ1-3
D: .
size: .
V: TRBV11-2
DNA: TGTGCCAGCAGCCCAGGGACGGCCTCTGGAAACACCATATATTTT
CDR3: CASSPGTASGNTIYF

J: TRBJ1-1
D: .
size: .
V: TRBV7-6
DNA: TGTGCCAGCAGCTTACGTAAAGGGGAACGGGTGAGCACTGAAGCTTTCTTT
CDR3: CASSLRKGERVSTEAFF

J: TRBJ1-2
D: .
size: .
V: TRBV3-1/TRBV3-2
DNA: TGTGCCAGCAGCCAAGGATCAGGGCAGGGCTATGGCTACACCTTC
CDR3: CASSQGSGQGYGYTF

J: TRBJ1-2
D: .
size: once
V: TRBV6-5
DNA: TGTGCCAGCAGTTTGAACCGAGGTGTACCCCACTATGGCTACACCTTC
CDR3: CASSLNRGVPHYGYTF

J: TRBJ2-7
D: .
size: .
V: TRBV18
DNA: TGTGCCAGCTCAGAGCAGGGACCCGAGCAGTACTTC
CDR3: CASSEQGPEQYF

J: TRBJ1-3
D: .
size: .
V: TRBV4-2
DNA: TGTGCCAGCAGTCCGATTGGAAACACCATATATTTT
CDR3: CASSPIGNTIYF

J: TRBJ2-3
D: .
size: .
V: TRBV7-3
DNA: TGTGCCAGCAGCTTTCGGGGCACAGATACGCAGTATTTT
CDR3: CASSFRGTDTQYF

J: TRBJ1-1
D: .
size: .
V: TRBV14
DNA: TGTGCCAGCAGCCAACTAACCGGGGCGACCAACACTGAAGCTTTCTTT
CDR3: CASSQLTGATNTEAFF

J: TRBJ2-7
D: .
size: .
V: TRBV24-1
DNA: TGTGCCACCAGTGACCGCCGCGGCAGACGCTACGAGCAGTACTTC
CDR3: CATSDRRGRRYEQYF

J: TRBJ1-5
D: TRBD1
size: .
V: TRBV2
DNA: TGTGCCAGCAGTGGGACAGGGGGATATCAGCCCCAGCATTTT
CDR3: CASSGTGGYQPQHF

J: TRBJ1-2
D: TRBD1
size: .
V: TRBV10-1
DNA: TGCGCCAGCAGATATGACAGGGGGCTGGTTGGCTACACCTTC
CDR3: CASRYDRGLVGYTF

J: TRBJ2-5
D: .
size: .
V: TRBV15
DNA: TGTGCCACCAGCAGAGTAGACAGCACAGAGACCCAGTACTTC
CDR3: CATSRVDSTETQYF

J: TRBJ1-6
D: .
size: .
V: TRBV10-3
DNA: TGTGCCATCAGTGTGAAAGAACAGAATTCACCCCTCCACTTT
CDR3: CAISVKEQNSPLHF

J: TRBJ2-1
D: .
size: .
V: TRBV4-1
DNA: TGCGCCAGCAGCCAAGATCCCGCAGGCCCCTACAATGAGCAGTTCTTC
CDR3: CASSQDPAGPYNEQFF

J: TRBJ1-3
D: .
size: .
V: TRBV4-3
DNA: TGCGCCAGCAGCCAGGGGGCTTCAGGAAACACCATATATTTT
CDR3: CASSQGASGNTIYF

J: TRBJ1-6
D: TRBD1
size: .
V: TRBV4-3
DNA: TGCGCCAGCAGCCAACATGCGACAGGACAGGGCATTGGGTCCTATAATTCACCCCTCCACTTT
CDR3: CASSQHATGQGIGSYNSPLHF

J: TRBJ1-1
D: .
size: .
V: TRBV5-4
DNA: TGTGCCAGCAGCTTGCATCCCCCCTGGGACACTGAAGCTTTCTTT
CDR3: CASSLHPPWDTEAFF

J: TRBJ1-1
D: .
size: .
V: TRBV4-1
DNA: TGCGCCAGCAGCCAAGATCCTGGCGGGGGAGCTTTCTTT
CDR3: CASSQDPGGGAFF

J: TRBJ1-1
D: .
size: .
V: TRBV7-2
DNA: TGTGCCAGCAGCTTAGAGGGGACGGTGAACACTGAAGCTTTCTTT
CDR3: CASSLEGTVNTEAFF

J: TRBJ1-2
D: TRBD1
size: .
V: TRBV7-8
DNA: TGTGCCAGCAGCTCGGACGCTGGGGACAGGCGCCTCTATGGCTACACCTTC
CDR3: CASSSDAGDRRLYGYTF

J: TRBJ2-1
D: TRBD2
size: .
V: TRBV5-1
DNA: TGCGCCAGCAGTCTAGCGGGGAACTACAATGAGCAGTTCTTC
CDR3: CASSLAGNYNEQFF

J: TRBJ1-3
D: .
size: .
V: TRBV13
DNA: TGTGCCAGCAGCTTAGGACTGGACGCCCGAAACACCATATATTTT
CDR3: CASSLGLDARNTIYF

J: TRBJ1-4
D: .
size: .
V: TRBV19
DNA: TGTGCCAGTAATCACAACGCAAGGCAGGATGAAAAACTGTTTTTT
CDR3: CASNHNARQDEKLFF

J: TRBJ2-4
D: TRBD1
size: .
V: TRBV6-6
DNA: TGTGCCAGCAGTTACTCGAGGGAACAGGGGGGAAGTCAGTACTTC
CDR3: CASSYSREQGGSQYF

J: TRBJ2-5
D: TRBD2
size: .
V: TRBV7-9
DNA: TGTGCCAGCAGCTTAGAAGCGGGGGCGGGAGAGACCCAGTACTTC
CDR3: CASSLEAGAGETQYF

J: TRBJ2-1
D: .
size: .
V: TRBV7-3
DNA: TGTGCCAGCAGCTTAAACCCGTCCGGTGAGCAGTTCTTC
CDR3: CASSLNPSGEQFF

J: TRBJ1-3
D: .
size: .
V: TRBV13
DNA: TGTGCCAGCAGATCCTGGGCCGTCTCTGGAAACACCATATATTTT
CDR3: CASRSWAVSGNTIYF

J: TRBJ2-3
D: .
size: .
V: TRBV20-1
DNA: TGCAGTGCTAGTGATCGGGGAGACCCTAACACAGATACGCAGTATTTT
CDR3: CSASDRGDPNTDTQYF

J: TRBJ1-1
D: .
size: .
V: TRBV5-6
DNA: TGTGCCAGCACCTCTGGACCTTTCTTT
CDR3: CASTSGPFF

J: TRBJ2-1
D: TRBD1
size: .
V: TRBV2
DNA: TGTGCCAGCAGACAGGGGGCGACCGGCAATGAGCAGTTCTTC
CDR3: CASRQGATGNEQFF

J: TRBJ2-3
D: .
size: .
V: TRBV20-1
DNA: TGCAGTGCTAGTGGGGAAACCACAGATACGCAGTATTTT
CDR3: CSASGETTDTQYF

J: TRBJ2-5
D: .
size: .
V: TRBV2
DNA: TGTGCCAGTACAACAGGGGACTTTCAAGAGACCCAGTACTTC
CDR3: CASTTGDFQETQYF

J: TRBJ2-1
D: TRBD1
size: .
V: TRBV13
DNA: TGTGCCAGCAGCCGACAGGGGGGAAACAATGAGCAGTTCTTC
CDR3: CASSRQGGNNEQFF

J: TRBJ2-1
D: .
size: .
V: TRBV6-4
DNA: TGTGCCAGCAGTGACAAGACAGGAATTAATGAGCAGTTCTTC
CDR3: CASSDKTGINEQFF

J: TRBJ1-4
D: TRBD1
size: .
V: TRBV6-5
DNA: TGTGCCAGCACCCCGGGACAGAGTAATGAAAAACTGTTTTTT
CDR3: CASTPGQSNEKLFF

J: TRBJ2-5
D: .
size: once
V: TRBV4-3
DNA: TGCGCCAGCAGCCAAGAGGACTCCCGGGGTAGGACCCAGTACTTC
CDR3: CASSQEDSRGRTQYF

J: TRBJ1-5
D: .
size: .
V: TRBV28
DNA: TGTGCCAGCAGTTTAGACCCAAGCAATCAGCCCCAGCATTTT
CDR3: CASSLDPSNQPQHF

J: TRBJ1-1
D: TRBD1
size: few
V: TRBV27
DNA: TGTGCCAGCAGTTTACTGGGACAGGGGAGTACTGAAGCTTTCTTT
CDR3: CASSLLGQGSTEAFF

J: TRBJ2-3
D: TRBD1
size: .
V: TRBV7-9
DNA: TGTGCCAGCAGCCGTGGCGGACAGGGGGCGCAGTATTTT
CDR3: CASSRGGQGAQYF

J: TRBJ1-2
D: .
size: .
V: TRBV4-2
DNA: TGTGCCAGCAGCCAAGATCGGGACCATGGCTACACCTTC
CDR3: CASSQDRDHGYTF

J: TRBJ1-2
D: .
size: .
V: TRBV19
DNA: TGTGCCAGTAGTATAAAAGTGACAGAAATCCCCTACTATGGCTACACCTTC
CDR3: CASSIKVTEIPYYGYTF

J: TRBJ1-3
D: .
size: .
V: TRBV12-3/TRBV12-4
DNA: TGTGCCAGCAGCTTCTCTAGGGACACCATATATTTT
CDR3: CASSFSRDTIYF

J: TRBJ2-3
D: TRBD2
size: .
V: TRBV11-1
DNA: TGTGCCAGCAGCCTAGCGGGGGGGCAAGTGGATACGCAGTATTTT
CDR3: CASSLAGGQVDTQYF

J: TRBJ1-3
D: .
size: .
V: TRBV5-4
DNA: TGTGCCAGCAGCCCAAACGGACAGATCTCTGGAAACACCATATATTTT
CDR3: CASSPNGQISGNTIYF

J: TRBJ2-7
D: .
size: .
V: TRBV3-1/TRBV3-2
DNA: TGTGCCAGCAGCCCAAGCCAGACCAGGGGAAACGAGCAGTACTTC
CDR3: CASSPSQTRGNEQYF

J: TRBJ1-1
D: .
size: .
V: TRBV7-9
DNA: TGTGCCAGCAGGGGAGGACAGCTGAACACTGAAGCTTTCTTT
CDR3: CASRGGQLNTEAFF

J: TRBJ2-1
D: .
size: .
V: TRBV6-5
DNA: TGTGCCAGCAGTTACTCCCGGGCCGGCGGAGGAGAGCAGTTCTTC
CDR3: CASSYSRAGGGEQFF

J: TRBJ1-3
D: TRBD1
size: .
V: TRBV27
DNA: TGTGCCAGCAGTCCAAGGACAGGGGGACACACCATATATTTT
CDR3: CASSPRTGGHTIYF

J: TRBJ2-7
D: TRBD2
size: .
V: TRBV6-5
DNA: TGTGCCAGCAGCCCCGGGGGGGCTCGTTACGAGCAGTACTTC
CDR3: CASSPGGARYEQYF

J: TRBJ1-4
D: .
size: .
V: TRBV7-2
DNA: TGTGCCAGCAGCTTAAATTGGGGGGCTGAAAAACTGTTTTTT
CDR3: CASSLNWGAEKLFF

J: TRBJ2-7
D: TRBD1
size: .
V: TRBV7-8
DNA: TGTGCCAGCAGCCTTGGACAGGGCTACTCCTACGAGCAGTACTTC
CDR3: CASSLGQGYSYEQYF

J: TRBJ1-6
D: .
size: .
V: TRBV5-4
DNA: TGTGCCAGCAGCTCTAAGGGGCTACAGAATTCACCCCTCCACTTT
CDR3: CASSSKGLQNSPLHF

J: TRBJ1-1
D: .
size: once
V: TRBV14
DNA: TGTGCCAGCAGCCCGCGGCTCACCGGGGAAACTTTCTTT
CDR3: CASSPRLTGETFF

J: TRBJ1-1
D: .
size: few
V: TRBV5-8
DNA: TGTGCCAGCAGCTTGCGGGGAGCAGGAATGAACACTGAAGCTTTCTTT
CDR3: CASSLRGAGMNTEAFF

J: TRBJ1-1
D: .
size: .
V: TRBV16
DNA: TGTGCCAGCAGCCGTCCGGGCTACAATCGGGGGACAAACACTGAAGCTTTCTTT
CDR3: CASSRPGYNRGTNTEAFF

J: TRBJ2-1
D: .
size: .
V: TRBV11-3
DNA: TGTGCCAGCCCCGCGGGGTTTCGTGGGCGCGGCTCCTACAATGAGCAGTTCTTC
CDR3: CASPAGFRGRGSYNEQFF

J: TRBJ2-3
D: .
size: .
V: TRBV19
DNA: TGTGCCAGTAGACTACATAGCACAGATACGCAGTATTTT
CDR3: CASRLHSTDTQYF